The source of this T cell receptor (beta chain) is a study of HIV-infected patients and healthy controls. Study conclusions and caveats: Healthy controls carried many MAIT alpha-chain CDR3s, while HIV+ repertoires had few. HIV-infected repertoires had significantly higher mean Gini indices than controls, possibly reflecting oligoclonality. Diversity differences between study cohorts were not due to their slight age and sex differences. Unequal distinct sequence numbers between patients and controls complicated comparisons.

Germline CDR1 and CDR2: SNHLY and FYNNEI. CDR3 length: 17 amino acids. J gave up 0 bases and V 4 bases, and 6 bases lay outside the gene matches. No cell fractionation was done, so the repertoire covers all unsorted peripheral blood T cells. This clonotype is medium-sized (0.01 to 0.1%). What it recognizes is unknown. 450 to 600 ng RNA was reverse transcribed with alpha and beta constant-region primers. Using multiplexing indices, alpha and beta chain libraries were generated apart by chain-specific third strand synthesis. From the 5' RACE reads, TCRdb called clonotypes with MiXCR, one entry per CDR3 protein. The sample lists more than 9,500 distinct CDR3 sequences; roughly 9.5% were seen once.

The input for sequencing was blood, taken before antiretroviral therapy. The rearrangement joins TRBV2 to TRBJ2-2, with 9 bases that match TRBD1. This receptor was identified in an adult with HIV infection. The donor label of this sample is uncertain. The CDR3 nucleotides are TGTGCCAGCAGTGCCCCTAGGGACAGGGCGAACACCGGGGAGCTGTTTTTT. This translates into CASSAPRDRANTGELFF.